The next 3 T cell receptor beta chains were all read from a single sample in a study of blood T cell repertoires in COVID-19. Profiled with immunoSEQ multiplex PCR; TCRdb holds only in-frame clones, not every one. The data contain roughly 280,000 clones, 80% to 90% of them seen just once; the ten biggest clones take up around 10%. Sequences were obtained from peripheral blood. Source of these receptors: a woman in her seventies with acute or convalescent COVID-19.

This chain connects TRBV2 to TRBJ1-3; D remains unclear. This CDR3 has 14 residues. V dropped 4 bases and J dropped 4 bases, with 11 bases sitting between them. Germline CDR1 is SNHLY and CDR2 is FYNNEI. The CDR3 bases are TGTGCCAGCAGTGTAAGCGGAACCGGAAACACCATATATTTT. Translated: CASSVSGTGNTIYF.

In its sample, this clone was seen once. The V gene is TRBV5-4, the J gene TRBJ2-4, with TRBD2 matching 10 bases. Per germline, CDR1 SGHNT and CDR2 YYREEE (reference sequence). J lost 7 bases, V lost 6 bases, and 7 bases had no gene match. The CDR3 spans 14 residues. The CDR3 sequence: CASTSGGAFNIQYF. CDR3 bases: TGTGCCAGCACAAGCGGGGGGGCTTTCAACATTCAGTACTTC.

CDR3 loop: CASSQNDRAIGNTIYF. The CDR3 DNA sequence: TGCGCCAGCAGTCAAAACGACAGGGCAATTGGAAACACCATATATTTT. The chain uses TRBV23-1 and TRBJ1-3; 7 bases are shared with TRBD1. TRBV23-1 is designated an ORF whose function remains uncertain. The CDR3 is 16 residues long. Unmatched junction bases numbered 7, after V lost 2 bases and J lost 3 bases.